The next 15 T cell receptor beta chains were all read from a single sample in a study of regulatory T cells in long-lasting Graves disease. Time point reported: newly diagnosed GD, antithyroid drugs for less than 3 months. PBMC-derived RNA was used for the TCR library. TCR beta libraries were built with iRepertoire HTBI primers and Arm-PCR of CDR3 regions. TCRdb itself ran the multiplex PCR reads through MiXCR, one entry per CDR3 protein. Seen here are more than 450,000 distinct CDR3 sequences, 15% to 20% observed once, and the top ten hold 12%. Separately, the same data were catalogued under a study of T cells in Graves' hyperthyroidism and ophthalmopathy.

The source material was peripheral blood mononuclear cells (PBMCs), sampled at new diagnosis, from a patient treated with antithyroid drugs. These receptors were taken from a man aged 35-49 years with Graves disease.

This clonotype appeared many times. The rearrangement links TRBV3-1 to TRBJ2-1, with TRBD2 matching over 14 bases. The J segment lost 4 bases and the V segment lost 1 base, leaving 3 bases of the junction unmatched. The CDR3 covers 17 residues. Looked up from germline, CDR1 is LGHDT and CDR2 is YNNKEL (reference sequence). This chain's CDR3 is CASSQVRTSGRYNEQFF. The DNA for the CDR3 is TGTGCCAGCAGCCAAGTCCGGACTAGCGGGAGGTACAATGAGCAGTTCTTC.

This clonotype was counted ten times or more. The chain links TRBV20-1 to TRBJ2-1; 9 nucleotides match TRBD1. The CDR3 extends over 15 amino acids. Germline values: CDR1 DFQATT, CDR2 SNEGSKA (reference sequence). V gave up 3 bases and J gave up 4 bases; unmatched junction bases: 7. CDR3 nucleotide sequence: TGCAGTGCTAGCTTCCGCGACAGGGGGTACAATGAGCAGTTCTTC. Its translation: CSASFRDRGYNEQFF.

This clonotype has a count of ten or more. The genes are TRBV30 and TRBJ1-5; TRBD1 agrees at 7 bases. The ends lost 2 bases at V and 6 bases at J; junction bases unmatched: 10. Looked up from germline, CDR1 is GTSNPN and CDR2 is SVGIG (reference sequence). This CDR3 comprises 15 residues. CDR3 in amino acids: CAWSPIRRGLQPQHF. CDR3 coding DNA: TGTGCCTGGAGTCCCATACGGAGGGGGCTTCAGCCCCAGCATTTT. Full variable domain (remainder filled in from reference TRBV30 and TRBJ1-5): SQTIHQWPATLVQPVGSPLSLECTVEGTSNPNLYWYRQAAGRGLQLLFYSVGIGQISSEVPQNLSASRPQDRQFILSSKKLLLSDSGFYLCAWSPIRRGLQPQHFGDGTRLSIL.

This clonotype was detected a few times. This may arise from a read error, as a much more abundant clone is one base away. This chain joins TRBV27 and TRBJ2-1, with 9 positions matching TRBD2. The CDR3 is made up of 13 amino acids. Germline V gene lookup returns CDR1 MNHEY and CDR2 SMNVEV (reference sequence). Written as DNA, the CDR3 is TGTGCCAGCAGTGGGAGACTAGCGGTTGAGCAGCTCTTC. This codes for CASSGRLAVEQLF.

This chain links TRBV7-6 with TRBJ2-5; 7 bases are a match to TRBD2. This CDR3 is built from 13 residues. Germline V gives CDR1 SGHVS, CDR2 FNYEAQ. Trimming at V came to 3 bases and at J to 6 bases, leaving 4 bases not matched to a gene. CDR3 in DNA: TGTGCCAGCAGCTTGGGAGGGCCGCAGACCCAGTACTTC. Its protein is CASSLGGPQTQYF.

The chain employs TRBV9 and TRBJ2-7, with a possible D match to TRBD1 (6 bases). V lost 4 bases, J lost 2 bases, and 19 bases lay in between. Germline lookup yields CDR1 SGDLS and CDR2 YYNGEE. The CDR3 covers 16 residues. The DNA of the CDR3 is TGTGCCAGCAGCCCCCACGGACTGGGACAAACCTACGAGCAGTACTTC. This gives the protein CASSPHGLGQTYEQYF.

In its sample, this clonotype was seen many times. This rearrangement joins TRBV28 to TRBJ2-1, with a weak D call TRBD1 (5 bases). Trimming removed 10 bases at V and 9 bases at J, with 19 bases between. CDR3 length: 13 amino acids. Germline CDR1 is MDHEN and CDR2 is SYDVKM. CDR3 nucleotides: TGTGCCACAGCAGTTTTCGAAGGGGCTGAGCAGTTCTTC. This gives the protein CATAVFEGAEQFF.

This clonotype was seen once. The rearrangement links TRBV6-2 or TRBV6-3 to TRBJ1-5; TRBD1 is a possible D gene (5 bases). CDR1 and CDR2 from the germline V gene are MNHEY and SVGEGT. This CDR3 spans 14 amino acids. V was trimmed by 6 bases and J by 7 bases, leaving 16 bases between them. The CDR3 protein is CASRLTGHGQPQHF. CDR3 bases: TGTGCCAGCAGGTTGACGGGGCATGGGCAGCCCCAGCATTTT.

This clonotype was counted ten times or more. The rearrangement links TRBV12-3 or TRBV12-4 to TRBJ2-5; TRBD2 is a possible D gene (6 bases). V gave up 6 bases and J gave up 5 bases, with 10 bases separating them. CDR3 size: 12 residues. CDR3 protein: CASRLEGETQYF. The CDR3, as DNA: TGTGCCAGCAGATTGGAGGGGGAGACCCAGTACTTC.

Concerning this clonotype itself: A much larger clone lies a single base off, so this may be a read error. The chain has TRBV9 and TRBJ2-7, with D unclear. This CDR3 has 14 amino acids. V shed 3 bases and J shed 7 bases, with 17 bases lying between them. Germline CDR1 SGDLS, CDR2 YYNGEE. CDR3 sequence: CASSGPSSYNEQYF. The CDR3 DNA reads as TGTGCCAGCAGCGGGCCGAGCTCCTACAATGAGCAGTACTTC.

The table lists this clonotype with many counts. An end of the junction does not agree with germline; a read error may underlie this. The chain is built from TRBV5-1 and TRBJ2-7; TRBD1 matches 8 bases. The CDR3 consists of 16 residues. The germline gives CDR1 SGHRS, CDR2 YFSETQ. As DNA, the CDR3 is TGTGCCAGCAGCTTGGGGAAGGCAGGGGGCTGGTACGAGCAGTACTTC. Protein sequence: CASSLGKAGGWYEQYF. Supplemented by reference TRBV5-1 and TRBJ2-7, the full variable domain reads KAGVTQTPRYLIKTRGQQVTLSCSPISGHRSVSWYQQTPGQGLQFLFEYFSETQRNKGNFPGRFSGRQFSNSRSEMNVSTLELGDSALYLCASSLGKAGGWYEQYFGPGTRLTVT.

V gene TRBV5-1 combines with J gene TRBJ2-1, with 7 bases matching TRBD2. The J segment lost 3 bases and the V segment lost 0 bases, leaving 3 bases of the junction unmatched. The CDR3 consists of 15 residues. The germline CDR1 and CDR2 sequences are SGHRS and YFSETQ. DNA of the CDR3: TGCGCCAGCAGCTTGGGGGGGAGGGGCTACAATGAGCAGTTCTTC. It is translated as CASSLGGRGYNEQFF.

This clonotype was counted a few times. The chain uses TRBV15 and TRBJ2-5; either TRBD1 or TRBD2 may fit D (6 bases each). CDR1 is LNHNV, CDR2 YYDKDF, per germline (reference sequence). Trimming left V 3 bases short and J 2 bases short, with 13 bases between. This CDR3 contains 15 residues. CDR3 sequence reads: CATSRGPGAQETQYF. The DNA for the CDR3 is TGTGCCACCAGCAGGGGACCGGGGGCTCAAGAGACCCAGTACTTC.

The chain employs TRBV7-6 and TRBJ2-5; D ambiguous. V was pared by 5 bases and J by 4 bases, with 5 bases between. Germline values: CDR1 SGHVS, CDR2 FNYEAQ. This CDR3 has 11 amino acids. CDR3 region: CASSHTETQYF. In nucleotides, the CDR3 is TGTGCCAGCAGCCACACAGAGACCCAGTACTTC. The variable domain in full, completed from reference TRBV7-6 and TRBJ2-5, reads GAGVSQSPRYKVTKRGQDVALRCDPISGHVSLYWYRQALGQGPEFLTYFNYEAQQDKSGLPNDRFSAERPEGSISTLTIQRTEQRDSAMYRCASSHTETQYFGPGTRLLVL.

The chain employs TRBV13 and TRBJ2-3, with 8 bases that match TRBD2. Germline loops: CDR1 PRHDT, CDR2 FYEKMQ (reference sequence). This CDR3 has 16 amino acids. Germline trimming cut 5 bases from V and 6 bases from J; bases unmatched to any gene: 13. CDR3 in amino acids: CASSPTSGPLRDTQYF. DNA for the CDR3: TGTGCCAGCAGCCCTACTAGCGGCCCCTTACGGGATACGCAGTATTTT. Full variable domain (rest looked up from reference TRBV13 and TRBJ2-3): AAGVIQSPRHLIKEKRETATLKCYPIPRHDTVYWYQQGPGQDPQFLISFYEKMQSDKGSIPDRFSAQQFSDYHSELNMSSLELGDSALYFCASSPTSGPLRDTQYFGPGTRLTVL.